A selection of T cell receptor beta chains follows, all from one sample in a study of cytomegalovirus exposure and HLA in healthy donors. Using immunoSEQ multiplex PCR, the repertoire was profiled, and TCRdb retains in-frame clones only, with some absent. The table lists over 60,000 clones, about three quarters of them singletons. The specimen sequenced was PBMCs. The receptors originated from a man aged 18-30 years in good health and CMV-seronegative. Each CDR3 is given without its conserved first and last residue. Fields, in order: CDR3 protein, J gene, V gene.

ASSTGTSAYNEQF TRBJ2-1 TRBV6-1
ASSIVGGFGSNQPQH TRBJ1-5 TRBV19
ASSSDSLTRYGYT TRBJ1-2 TRBV5-1
ASSFAGSNQPQH TRBJ1-5 TRBV28
ASRTSVRGETQY TRBJ2-5 TRBV7-9
ASGQGIHEQY TRBJ2-7 TRBV30
ASSPRGSGYSNQPQH TRBJ1-5 TRBV27
ASSALGGVRSTEAF TRBJ1-1 TRBV7-8
ATSTSGLAGGDTQY TRBJ2-3 TRBV15
ASSQDAGGMNTEAF TRBJ1-1 TRBV4-1
SVARTGGTYEQY TRBJ2-7 TRBV29-1
ASSLEGGQF TRBJ2-1 TRBV5-1
ASSRLQNTGELF TRBJ2-2 TRBV4-1
ASRLGGAHDYGYT TRBJ1-2 TRBV7-8
ASSPQGADSPLH TRBJ1-6 TRBV18
ASSPYRQSGVEAKNIQY TRBJ2-4 TRBV18
ASSQTVGQGELGTEAF TRBJ1-1 TRBV9
ASSPTGAGNTIY TRBJ1-3 TRBV28
ASSGGRSTDTQY TRBJ2-3 TRBV19
ASSKPSQGVYEQY TRBJ2-7 TRBV19
ASSDSRVGPQY TRBJ2-3 TRBV6-4
ASSLDSTYTGELF TRBJ2-2 TRBV5-1
ASSPTGQGIIGELF TRBJ2-2 TRBV7-3
ASSPHRTSGGEQF TRBJ2-1 TRBV11-3
ASSLRRDSPLH TRBJ1-6 TRBV5-4
SVESTSGGIHEQY TRBJ2-7 TRBV29-1
AWDPYRTSGGTDTQY TRBJ2-3 TRBV30
ASSSPGTGYYEQY TRBJ2-7 TRBV7-2
ASSLTSGGTQY TRBJ2-3 TRBV7-9
ASSEPEDRSNYGYT TRBJ1-2 TRBV7-9
ASSVASGGAGDTQY TRBJ2-3 TRBV9
ASSLASRNTEAF TRBJ1-1 TRBV5-6
ASRAGPNTGELF TRBJ2-2 TRBV5-1
ASSQARGGNTIY TRBJ1-3 TRBV14
ASKTLAGGTSEQF TRBJ2-1 TRBV6-5
ASSYRDRGWESYT TRBJ1-2 TRBV28
ASSSGRTEDYEQY TRBJ2-7 TRBV11-3
ASSLGGRETQY TRBJ2-5 TRBV5-6
AISEGDRAFS TRBJ1-2 TRBV10-3
ASSAGGLAIYEQY NA TRBV6-1
AISEGQGGNQPQH TRBJ1-5 TRBV10-3
ASSALGGLSTDTQY TRBJ2-3 TRBV6-4
ASSLYGTGGDNSPLH TRBJ1-6 TRBV7-9
ASSRERTTEAF TRBJ1-1 TRBV5-1
ASSPSAGQGSQPQH TRBJ1-5 TRBV18
ASSQDLRGGRGVQETQY TRBJ2-5 TRBV4-3